This T cell receptor (beta chain) was found in a study of post-analysis software for immune sequencing data. Study-wide findings and caveats: Among roughly 5 TRBV segments more frequent in patients than controls were TRBV5-6, TRBV5-1 and TRBV20-1. Multiple sclerosis was associated with a significant reduction in normalized Chao1 diversity relative to controls.

Unique molecular identifiers were carried by the TCR beta cDNA libraries. TCRdb re-derived calls from the PCR reads in MiXCR, one entry per CDR3 protein. The repertoire includes about 800,000 distinct CDR3 sequences, 25% to 30% of them detected once, and roughly 0.54% sits in the top ten. Worth noting for this clonotype: What it binds is not known. Compared with germline, one end of the junction differs, possibly owing to a read error.

Germline CDR1 DFQATT, CDR2 SNEGSKA (reference sequence). The CDR3 has 16 amino acids. Sample: blood. The chain employs TRBV20-1 and TRBJ2-7; D is unresolved. The receptor comes from a girl aged 10 to 17 with multiple sclerosis. The CDR3 DNA reads as TGCGGTGCTAGAGCTGTAGGCAGGCTGAGCTCCTACGAGCAGTACTTC. Its translation is CGARAVGRLSSYEQYF.